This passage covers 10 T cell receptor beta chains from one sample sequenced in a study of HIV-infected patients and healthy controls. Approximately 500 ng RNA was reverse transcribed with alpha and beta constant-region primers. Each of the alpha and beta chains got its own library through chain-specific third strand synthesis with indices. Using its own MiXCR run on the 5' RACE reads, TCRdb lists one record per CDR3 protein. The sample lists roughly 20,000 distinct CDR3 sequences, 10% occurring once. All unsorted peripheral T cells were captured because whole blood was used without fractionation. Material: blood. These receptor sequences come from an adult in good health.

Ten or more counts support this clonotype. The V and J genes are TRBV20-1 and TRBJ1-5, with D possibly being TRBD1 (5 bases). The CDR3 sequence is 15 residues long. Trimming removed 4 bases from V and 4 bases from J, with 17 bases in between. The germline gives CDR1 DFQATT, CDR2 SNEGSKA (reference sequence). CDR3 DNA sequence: TGCAGTGCTATCCCCGCACGTGGGGGAAATCAGCCCCAGCATTTT. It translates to CSAIPARGGNQPQHF.

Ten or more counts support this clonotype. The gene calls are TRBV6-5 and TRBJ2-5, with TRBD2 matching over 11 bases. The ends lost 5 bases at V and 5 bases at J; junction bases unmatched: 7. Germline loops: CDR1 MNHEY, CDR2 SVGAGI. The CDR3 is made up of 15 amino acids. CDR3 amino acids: CASSLSGRAGETQYF. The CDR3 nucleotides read TGTGCCAGCAGTCTTAGCGGGAGGGCAGGGGAGACCCAGTACTTC.

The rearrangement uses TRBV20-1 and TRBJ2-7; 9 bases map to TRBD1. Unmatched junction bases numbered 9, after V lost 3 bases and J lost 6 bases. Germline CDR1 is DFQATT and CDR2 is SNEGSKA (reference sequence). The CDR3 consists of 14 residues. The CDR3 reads CSASSGDREGEQYF. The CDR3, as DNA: TGCAGTGCTAGTTCCGGGGACAGGGAAGGCGAGCAGTACTTC.

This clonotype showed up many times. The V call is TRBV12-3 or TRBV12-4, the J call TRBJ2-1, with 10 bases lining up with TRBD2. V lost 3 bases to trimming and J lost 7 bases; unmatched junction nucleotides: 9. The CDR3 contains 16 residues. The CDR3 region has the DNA TGTGCCAGCAGTTTGGTAGCGGGAGGCCAGGGGAATGAGCAGTTCTTC. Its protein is CASSLVAGGQGNEQFF.

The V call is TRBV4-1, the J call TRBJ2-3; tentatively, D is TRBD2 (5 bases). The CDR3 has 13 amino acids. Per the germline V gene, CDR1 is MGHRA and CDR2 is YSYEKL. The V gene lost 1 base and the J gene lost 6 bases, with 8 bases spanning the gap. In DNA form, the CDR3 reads TGCGCCAGCAGCCAAGCTAGCTTCGATACGCAGTATTTT. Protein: CASSQASFDTQYF.

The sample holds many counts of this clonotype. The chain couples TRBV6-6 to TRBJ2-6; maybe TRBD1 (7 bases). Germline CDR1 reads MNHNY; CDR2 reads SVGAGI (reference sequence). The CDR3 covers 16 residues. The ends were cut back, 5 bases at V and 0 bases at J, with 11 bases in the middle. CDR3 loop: CASSVQGGSGANVLTF. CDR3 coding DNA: TGTGCCAGCAGTGTGCAGGGGGGCTCTGGGGCCAACGTCCTGACTTTC.

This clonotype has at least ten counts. In DNA form, the CDR3 reads TGCAGCGTTGACGGGACTCTCGGAGATACGCAGTATTTT. Translating it yields CSVDGTLGDTQYF. The chain recombines TRBV29-1 with TRBJ2-3; D may be TRBD2 (6 bases). Trimming pared 3 bases from V and 5 bases from J, leaving 12 bases between. Germline CDR1 and CDR2: SQVTM and ANQGSEA. The length of the CDR3 is 13 residues.

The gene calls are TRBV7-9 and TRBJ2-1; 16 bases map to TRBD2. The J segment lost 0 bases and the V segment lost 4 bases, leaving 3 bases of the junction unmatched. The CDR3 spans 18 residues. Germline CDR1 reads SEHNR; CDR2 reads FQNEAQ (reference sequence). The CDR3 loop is CASSSGLAGGLSYNEQFF. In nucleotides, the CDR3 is TGTGCCAGCAGCTCGGGACTAGCGGGAGGGCTCTCCTACAATGAGCAGTTCTTC.

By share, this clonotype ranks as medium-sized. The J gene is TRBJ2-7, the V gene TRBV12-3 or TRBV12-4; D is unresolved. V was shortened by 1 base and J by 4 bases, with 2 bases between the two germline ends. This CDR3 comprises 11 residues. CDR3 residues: CASSLEYEQYF. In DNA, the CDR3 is TGTGCCAGCAGTTTAGAGTACGAGCAGTACTTC.

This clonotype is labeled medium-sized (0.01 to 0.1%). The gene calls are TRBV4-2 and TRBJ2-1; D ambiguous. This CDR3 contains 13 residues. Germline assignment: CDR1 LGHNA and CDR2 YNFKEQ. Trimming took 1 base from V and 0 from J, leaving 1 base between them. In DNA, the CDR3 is TGTGCCAGCAGCCAAGTCTCCTACAATGAGCAGTTCTTC. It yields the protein CASSQVSYNEQFF.